Below, 16 T cell receptor beta chains from the same sample are listed, as sequenced in a study of blood T cell repertoires in COVID-19. Only in-frame clones appear in the TCRdb table, and some are missing; sequencing was by immunoSEQ multiplex PCR. The sample has around 250,000 clones, roughly 81% seen once; the top ten hold approximately 6.6%. The specimen sequenced was PBMCs or T cells enriched from blood (not recorded which). These receptors originate from a woman between 50 and 59 years old who had been exposed to COVID-19.

In this sample, this clone turned up once. V usage is TRBV28 and J usage is TRBJ1-1, with no clear D. Trimming stripped 2 bases from V and 4 bases from J, with 14 bases between. The CDR3 contains 15 residues. The germline V gene has CDR1 MDHEN and CDR2 SYDVKM. For the CDR3, the DNA is TGTGCCAGCAGTTTAATTCGAGGGTGGGGCACTGAAGCTTTCTTT. Amino acid sequence: CASSLIRGWGTEAFF.

J is TRBJ1-5 and V is TRBV28, with D maybe TRBD1 (5 bases). Per germline, CDR1 MDHEN and CDR2 SYDVKM. The CDR3 is 14 residues long. V lost 6 bases to trimming and J lost 7 bases, with 16 bases between them. CDR3 nucleotides: TGTGCCAGCAGAACTTTTGGGGGGAGGCAGCCCCAGCATTTT. Translating gives CASRTFGGRQPQHF.

The V and J genes are TRBV13 and TRBJ1-3, with 7 bases matching TRBD1. Per germline, CDR1 PRHDT and CDR2 FYEKMQ (reference sequence). This CDR3 spans 15 amino acids. J lost 4 bases, V lost 0 bases, and 3 bases had no gene match. The DNA of the CDR3 is TGTGCCAGCAGCTTAGGGCAGGGGGACGGAAACACCATATATTTT. It is translated as CASSLGQGDGNTIYF.

The gene calls are TRBV28 and TRBJ1-2; 8 nucleotides agree with TRBD1. CDR1 is MDHEN and CDR2 is SYDVKM in the germline V gene. CDR3 length: 16 amino acids. The junction had 10 bases not matched to a gene; V was cut back by 3 bases and J by 4 bases. In DNA form, the CDR3 reads TGTGCCAGCAGTTTTGGTTCAGGGGGCGGCGGCTATGGCTACACCTTC. Protein: CASSFGSGGGGYGYTF.

The chain links TRBV15 to TRBJ2-5; 7 positions agree with TRBD1. The CDR3 is made up of 15 amino acids. The V gene end was trimmed by 0 bases and the J gene end by 4 bases; junction bases not matched to a gene: 5. Germline CDR1 reads LNHNV; CDR2 reads YYDKDF (reference sequence). The CDR3 loop reads CATSRETGAVETQYF. CDR3 nucleotides: TGTGCCACCAGCAGAGAAACAGGGGCGGTAGAGACCCAGTACTTC.

This chain joins TRBV7-2 and TRBJ2-7; 7 nucleotides agree with TRBD1. Per the germline V gene, CDR1 is SGHTA and CDR2 is FQGNSA. This CDR3 has 15 amino acids. The J segment lost 5 bases and the V segment lost 6 bases, leaving 13 bases of the junction unmatched. This CDR3 is CASRDTGTASDEQYF. In DNA form, the CDR3 reads TGTGCCAGCAGGGATACCGGGACAGCATCAGACGAGCAGTACTTC.

The V and J genes are TRBV2 and TRBJ2-1; 9 bases map to TRBD1. Germline values: CDR1 SNHLY, CDR2 FYNNEI. This CDR3 has 13 amino acids. J was trimmed by 3 bases and V by 11 bases; bases with no gene match: 5. CDR3 coding DNA: TGTGCCTCGACAGGGGGGGACTACAATGAGCAGTTCTTC. As protein: CASTGGDYNEQFF. The complete variable domain, with remaining parts taken from reference TRBV2 and TRBJ2-1, reads EPEVTQTPSHQVTQMGQEVILRCVPISNHLYFYWYRQILGQKVEFLVSFYNNEISEKSEIFDDQFSVERPDGSNFTLKIRSTKLEDSAMYFCASTGGDYNEQFFGPGTRLTVL.

This chain uses TRBV10-1 with TRBJ1-2; TRBD1 matches 7 bases. The CDR3 sequence is 16 residues long. The germline gives CDR1 WNHNN, CDR2 SYGVQD (reference sequence). After removal of 6 bases from V and 2 bases from J, the junction contained 12 bases not matched to a gene. The CDR3 sequence: CASRSSRQGRNYGYTF. The CDR3 DNA is TGCGCCAGCAGGTCCTCCCGACAGGGAAGGAACTATGGCTACACCTTC.

The chain employs TRBV5-5 and TRBJ1-2; D not certain. Trimming took off 4 bases at V and 5 bases at J, with 15 bases between the two ends. This CDR3 contains 14 residues. Germline values: CDR1 SGHKS, CDR2 YYEKEE (reference sequence). CDR3 sequence reads: CASSPEAAGYGYTF. DNA for the CDR3: TGTGCCAGCAGCCCAGAGGCAGCCGGGTATGGCTACACCTTC.

V usage is TRBV5-1 and J usage is TRBJ2-1; the match to TRBD2 covers 7 bases. The germline V gene encodes CDR1 SGHRS and CDR2 YFSETQ. The V gene end was trimmed by 7 bases and the J gene end by 8 bases; junction bases not matched to a gene: 15. This CDR3 is built from 15 residues. This CDR3 reads CASRVKAGPGDEQFF. The CDR3 region has the DNA TGCGCCAGCCGCGTCAAAGCGGGGCCCGGGGATGAGCAGTTCTTC.

The J gene is TRBJ2-3, the V gene TRBV13; D remains ambiguous. Trimming cost V 2 bases and J 4 bases, with 13 bases left between them. The CDR3 spans 15 residues. Germline-derived CDR1 and CDR2 are PRHDT and FYEKMQ (reference sequence). In DNA, the CDR3 is TGTGCCAGCAGCTTACGACCACACGCGGCAGATACGCAGTATTTT. Encoded protein: CASSLRPHAADTQYF.

This clone was seen only once. The chain joins TRBV27 to TRBJ1-5; possible D gene TRBD1, 5 bases. V was trimmed by 3 bases and J by 6 bases, leaving 12 bases between them. CDR1 MNHEY and CDR2 SMNVEV come from the germline V gene (reference sequence). The CDR3 extends over 14 amino acids. CDR3 DNA: TGTGCCAGCAGTTTCCGGGGGAACGGTCAGCCCCAGCATTTT. This sequence encodes CASSFRGNGQPQHF.

V usage is TRBV7-2 and J usage is TRBJ2-3, with D possibly being TRBD2 (6 bases). Trimming pared 5 bases from V and 4 bases from J, leaving 13 bases between. Looked up from germline, CDR1 is SGHTA and CDR2 is FQGNSA. This CDR3 is 14 amino acids long. The CDR3 sequence is CASSAGPAPDTQYF. The DNA of the CDR3 is TGTGCCAGCAGCGCGGGACCGGCCCCAGATACGCAGTATTTT.

The table lists this clone with a count of one. The rearrangement joins TRBV6-5 to TRBJ2-2; possible D gene TRBD1, 6 bases. Germline lookup yields CDR1 MNHEY and CDR2 SVGAGI. Trimming cost V 6 bases and J 6 bases, with 14 bases left between them. CDR3 length: 14 residues. The CDR3 spells CASRDQGSPGELFF. CDR3 bases: TGTGCCAGCAGAGATCAGGGGTCCCCCGGGGAGCTGTTTTTT.

This rearrangement joins TRBV7-9 to TRBJ2-1; 8 nucleotides align to TRBD2. The germline V gene has CDR1 SEHNR and CDR2 FQNEAQ (reference sequence). This CDR3 is 12 amino acids long. The J segment lost 15 bases and the V segment lost 4 bases, leaving 8 bases of the junction unmatched. The CDR3 bases are TGTGCCAGCAGCTCCCGCGGGAGGCAGGCGTTCTTC. It yields the protein CASSSRGRQAFF.

The chain combines TRBV19 with TRBJ1-5; D may be TRBD1 (5 bases). The CDR3 extends over 16 amino acids. V was pared by 7 bases and J by 4 bases, with 20 bases between. Germline assignment: CDR1 LNHDA and CDR2 SQIVND (reference sequence). The CDR3 sequence: CASTPFHNGGNQPQHF. The DNA for the CDR3 is TGTGCCAGTACCCCGTTTCACAACGGGGGGAATCAGCCCCAGCATTTT. The full variable domain, its missing parts supplied by reference TRBV19 and TRBJ1-5, is DGGITQSPKYLFRKEGQNVTLSCEQNLNHDAMYWYRQDPGQGLRLIYYSQIVNDFQKGDIAEGYSVSREKKESFPLTVTSAQKNPTAFYLCASTPFHNGGNQPQHFGDGTRLSIL.